Each of the 10 T cell receptor beta chains below was sequenced from the same sample in a study of blood T cell repertoires in COVID-19. The protocol was immunoSEQ multiplex PCR, while the TCRdb copy is restricted to in-frame clones and leaves out a portion. Here the sample spans 60,000 or so clones, 79% being singletons. The specimen sequenced was peripheral blood. Receptors originate from a man aged 55 to 70 with acute or convalescent COVID-19.

V gene TRBV5-1 combines with J gene TRBJ2-5; 7 bases line up with TRBD1. Trimming at V came to 3 bases and at J to 5 bases, leaving 4 bases not matched to a gene. The CDR3 totals 13 residues. Germline CDR1 is SGHRS and CDR2 is YFSETQ. CDR3 residues: CASSSGQAETQYF. The CDR3 nucleotides read TGCGCCAGCAGCTCCGGACAGGCGGAGACCCAGTACTTC.

This clone was detected a few times. This chain connects TRBV6-5 to TRBJ1-1, with D perhaps matching TRBD1 (6 bases). CDR3 length: 14 residues. V shed 2 bases and J shed 4 bases, with 11 bases lying between them. The germline CDR1 and CDR2 sequences are MNHEY and SVGAGI. In DNA, the CDR3 is TGTGCCAGCAGTTACGGGAGGGGGGTCACTGAAGCTTTCTTT. It specifies CASSYGRGVTEAFF.

J is TRBJ1-1 and V is TRBV6-5, with a weak D call TRBD1 (6 bases). V was cut by 7 bases and J by 3 bases, with 12 bases left in between. CDR3 size: 13 residues. Germline CDR1 MNHEY, CDR2 SVGAGI. The CDR3 here is CASITNRDTEAFF. CDR3 DNA: TGTGCCAGCATTACTAACAGGGACACTGAAGCTTTCTTT.

This sequence joins TRBV6-1 and TRBJ1-1; TRBD1 matches 7 bases. The V and J ends lost 3 bases and 6 bases, in that order; junction bases with no gene match: 13. The CDR3 contains 16 residues. From germline, CDR1 is MNHNS and CDR2 SASEGT. The CDR3 sequence is CASSDMWGQLRAEAFF. The CDR3 coding sequence is TGTGCCAGCAGTGACATGTGGGGACAGCTTCGGGCTGAAGCTTTCTTT.

Only one count was recorded for this clone. The chain links TRBV29-1 to TRBJ2-7; D might be TRBD2 (5 bases). Trimming left V 7 bases short and J 5 bases short, with 15 bases between. The CDR3 runs to 12 residues. The germline CDR1 and CDR2 sequences are SQVTM and ANQGSEA. The chain's CDR3 is CSAKKGSDEQYF. The CDR3 nucleotides are TGCAGCGCTAAGAAAGGTAGCGACGAGCAGTACTTC.

The CDR3 DNA follows: TGTGCCAGCACCCAAGACAGCTCAGGGGGAAACACCATATATTTT. This codes for CASTQDSSGGNTIYF. This rearrangement joins TRBV25-1 to TRBJ1-3; tentative D call: TRBD1 (5 bases). Germline loops: CDR1 MGHDK, CDR2 SYGVNS. V lost 7 bases, J lost 4 bases, and 17 bases lay in between. The CDR3 is made up of 15 amino acids.

The chain is built from TRBV28 and TRBJ2-3; 11 nucleotides agree with TRBD1. Germline CDR1 reads MDHEN; CDR2 reads SYDVKM. J lost 1 base, V lost 4 bases, and 4 bases had no gene match. This CDR3 has 16 amino acids. The CDR3 reads CASSSSGQGGTDTQYF. The CDR3 DNA is TGTGCCAGCAGTTCCTCGGGACAGGGGGGCACAGATACGCAGTATTTT.

CDR3: CAWNNGLAGTNNTQYF. The CDR3 DNA follows: TGTGCCTGGAACAACGGGCTAGCGGGGACTAATAATACGCAGTATTTT. This chain joins TRBV30 and TRBJ2-3; 9 bases are shared with TRBD2. The length of the CDR3 is 16 residues. V lost 4 bases to trimming and J lost 7 bases; unmatched junction nucleotides: 15. Germline V lookup: CDR1 GTSNPN, CDR2 SVGIG (reference sequence).

This clone was detected only a few times. The chain uses TRBV12-5 and TRBJ1-5; possible D gene TRBD1, 6 bases. The CDR3 runs 19 residues. V dropped 3 bases and J dropped 0 bases, with 21 bases sitting between them. Germline assignment: CDR1 LGHNT and CDR2 FRNRAP. CDR3 residues: CASGFSGAGVHYSNQPQHF. The CDR3 nucleotides are TGTGCTAGTGGTTTCTCTGGGGCAGGGGTCCATTATAGCAATCAGCCCCAGCATTTT.

The gene calls are TRBV9 and TRBJ1-2, with D possibly TRBD1 on 5 matching bases. V shed 3 bases and J shed 1 base, with 19 bases lying between them. The CDR3 contains 17 residues. Per germline, CDR1 SGDLS and CDR2 YYNGEE. CDR3 amino acids: CASSEHAGGTGNYGYTF. DNA of the CDR3: TGTGCCAGCAGCGAGCACGCGGGCGGGACCGGTAACTATGGCTACACCTTC.